The subject of this entry is one TCR beta chain. The CDR3 extends over 15 amino acids. V lost 0 bases and J lost 1, with 6 bases in between. Germline-derived CDR1 and CDR2 are KGHSY and FQNENV. The source of the sample is a study of blood T cell repertoires in COVID-19. At the level of the study: Acute and convalescent COVID-19 specimens originated in the United States, Italy and Spain. The cDNA or gDNA used as material had been derived from T cells, B-cell-depleted T cells, or PBMCs.

Source study methods: Estimates of nucleated cell counts were drawn from the amplification of reference gene primers. Sequenced by immunoSEQ multiplex PCR; TCRdb stores in-frame clones only, minus some. V, J and clone size reflect that table, while D and trimming were determined from the DNA. The sample yields 35,000 to 45,000 clones, 80% to 90% seen once. The rearrangement links TRBV16 to TRBJ2-2; D ambiguous. The sequencing input was peripheral blood. The TCR was taken from a man in his forties with active COVID-19. The CDR3 loop is CASSQSRVNTGELFF. The CDR3 nucleotides are TGTGCCAGCAGCCAATCAAGAGTGAACACCGGGGAGCTGTTTTTT.